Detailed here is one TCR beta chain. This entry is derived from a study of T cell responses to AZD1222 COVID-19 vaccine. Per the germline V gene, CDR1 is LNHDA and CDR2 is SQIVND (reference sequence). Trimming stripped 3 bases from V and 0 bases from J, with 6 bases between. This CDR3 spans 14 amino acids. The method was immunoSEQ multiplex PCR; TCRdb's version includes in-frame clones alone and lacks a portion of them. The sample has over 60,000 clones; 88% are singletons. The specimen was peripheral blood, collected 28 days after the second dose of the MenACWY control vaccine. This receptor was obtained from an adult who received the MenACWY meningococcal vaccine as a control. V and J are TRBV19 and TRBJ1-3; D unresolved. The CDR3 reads CASSIGSSGNTIYF. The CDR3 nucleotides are TGTGCCAGTAGTATTGGCAGCTCTGGAAACACCATATATTTT. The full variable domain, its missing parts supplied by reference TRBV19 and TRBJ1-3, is DGGITQSPKYLFRKEGQNVTLSCEQNLNHDAMYWYRQDPGQGLRLIYYSQIVNDFQKGDIAEGYSVSREKKESFPLTVTSAQKNPTAFYLCASSIGSSGNTIYFGEGSWLTVV.